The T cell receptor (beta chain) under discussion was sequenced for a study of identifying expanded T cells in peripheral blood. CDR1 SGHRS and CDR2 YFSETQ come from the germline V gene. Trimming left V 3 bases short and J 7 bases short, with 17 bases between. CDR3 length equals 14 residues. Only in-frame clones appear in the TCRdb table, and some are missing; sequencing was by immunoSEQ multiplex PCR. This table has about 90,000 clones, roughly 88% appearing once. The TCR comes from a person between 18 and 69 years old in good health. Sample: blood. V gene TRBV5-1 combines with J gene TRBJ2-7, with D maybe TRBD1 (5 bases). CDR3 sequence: CASSYGRAGKEQYF. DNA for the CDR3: TGCGCCAGCAGCTACGGCCGGGCAGGGAAGGAGCAGTACTTC.